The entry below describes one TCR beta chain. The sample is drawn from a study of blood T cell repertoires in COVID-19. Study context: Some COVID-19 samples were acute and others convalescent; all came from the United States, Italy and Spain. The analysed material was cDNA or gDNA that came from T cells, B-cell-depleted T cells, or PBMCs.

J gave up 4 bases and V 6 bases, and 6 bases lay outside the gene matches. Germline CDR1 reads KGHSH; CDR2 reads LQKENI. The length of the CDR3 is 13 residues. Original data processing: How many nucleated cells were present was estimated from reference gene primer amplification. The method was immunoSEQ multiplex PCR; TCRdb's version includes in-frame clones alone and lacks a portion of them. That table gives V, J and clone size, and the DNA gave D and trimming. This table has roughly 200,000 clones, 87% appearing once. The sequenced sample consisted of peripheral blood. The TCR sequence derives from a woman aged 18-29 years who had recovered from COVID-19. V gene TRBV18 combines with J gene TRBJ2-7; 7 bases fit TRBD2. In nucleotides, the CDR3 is TGTGCCAGCTCCCCAGCGGGAAGATACGAGCAGTACGTC. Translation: CASSPAGRYEQYV.